A selection of T cell receptor beta chains follows, all from one sample in a study of CXCR3-negative and CXCR3-positive naive CD8 T cells. Reanalyzing the 5' RACE reads, TCRdb keeps one entry per CDR3 protein, without DNA. The sample totals tens of thousands of distinct CDR3 sequences. Sequencing was done on a sample of naive CXCR3+ CD8+ T cells from blood. These receptors were taken from a human donor in good health. Some clones in this sample may be carry-over from other donors' samples. Both conserved end residues are part of each CDR3. Each record gives: J gene, clone size, V gene, CDR3 protein. Not every row has a clone size; where given, it reads once, few, many or a size class.

TRBJ1-2,.,TRBV29-1,CSVADGGYGYTF
TRBJ1-4,.,TRBV15,CATSIGAATNEKLFF
TRBJ2-7,.,TRBV19,CASALGGEQYF
TRBJ2-7,.,TRBV4-3,CASSLHTRSYEQYF
TRBJ2-5,.,TRBV4-2,CASSQGGPATGGQETQYF
TRBJ2-1,.,TRBV29-1,CSVDQSPYNEQFF
TRBJ2-7,.,TRBV5-5,CASSFWDSSYEQYF
TRBJ1-1,.,TRBV29-1,CSVTPGTEAFF
TRBJ1-5,.,TRBV15,CATSSFGQINSNQPQHF
TRBJ2-5,.,TRBV29-1,CSVEADGRSGQETQYF
TRBJ1-2,.,TRBV29-1,CSVGLLQGNNYGYTF
TRBJ2-1,.,TRBV9,CASSVYNEQFF
TRBJ1-5,.,TRBV19,CARSVSNQPEHF
TRBJ2-7,.,TRBV3-1,CASSPGQYYEQYF
TRBJ1-5,.,TRBV4-3,CASSQDLEGAGNQPQHF
TRBJ1-1,.,TRBV11-2,CASSLDWRGNTEAFF
TRBJ2-2,.,TRBV7-2,CASSTGPWSNTGELFF
TRBJ2-7,.,TRBV29-1,CSVESGRGPSFEQYF
TRBJ2-3,.,TRBV7-8,CASRSGITDTQYF
TRBJ1-1,.,TRBV4-3,CASSPEGWVNTEAFF
TRBJ1-1,.,TRBV6-2/TRBV6-3,CASSYSGRDTEAFF
TRBJ2-7,.,TRBV13,CASSYPGTSGNFHEQYF
TRBJ1-2,.,TRBV5-1,CASSLDINYGYTF
TRBJ2-3,.,TRBV6-5,CASSYFPSGARVGDTQYF
TRBJ2-3,medium-sized,TRBV6-2/TRBV6-3,CASTPGGATDTQYF
TRBJ2-5,.,TRBV5-1,CASSLYSQETQYF
TRBJ2-3,.,TRBV29-1,CSVEPLGLAGSTDTQYF
TRBJ1-5,.,TRBV15,CASFLPSQGDRRMSGNQPQHF
TRBJ2-1,.,TRBV24-1,CATSAEAREQFF
TRBJ2-5,.,TRBV29-1,CSVDRLAGEGETQYF
TRBJ2-1,.,TRBV5-1,CASRLRGLSYNEQFF
TRBJ2-2,.,TRBV6-4,CASSDSTGAGELFF
TRBJ1-1,.,TRBV29-1,CSARPGTENTEAFF
TRBJ1-4,.,TRBV21-1,CASTTPSGTTNEKLFF
TRBJ1-2,.,TRBV20-1,CSAREEDRGYGYTF
TRBJ2-2,.,TRBV28,CASTLTGYTGELFF
TRBJ2-1,.,TRBV5-1,CASSPALAGGQSYNEQFF
TRBJ2-1,.,TRBV20-1,CSAQRALAGVGEQFF
TRBJ2-1,.,TRBV6-5,CASSYSASSNEQFF